Each of the 4 T cell receptor beta chains below was sequenced from the same sample in a study of blood T cell repertoires in COVID-19. TCRdb's table, derived via immunoSEQ multiplex PCR, lists solely in-frame clones and lacks some. This sample has around 250,000 clones, with approximately 85% found just once. The specimen sequenced was PBMCs or T cells enriched from blood (not recorded which). The receptors stem from a woman aged 45-59 years who had recovered from COVID-19.

The rearrangement uses TRBV5-1 and TRBJ2-1, with TRBD2 matching over 9 bases. The germline CDR1 and CDR2 sequences are SGHRS and YFSETQ. The CDR3 runs 16 residues. With V trimmed by 7 bases and J by 1 base, 9 bases remained unmatched. Written as DNA, the CDR3 is TGCGCCAGCGTAATTATGGCGGGAGGGTCCTACAATGAGCAGTTCTTC. This codes for CASVIMAGGSYNEQFF.

The chain combines TRBV28 with TRBJ2-1; 10 nucleotides match TRBD2. The CDR3 sequence is 13 residues long. V dropped 7 bases and J dropped 7; count of bases not matched to a gene: 4. Per the germline V gene, CDR1 is MDHEN and CDR2 is SYDVKM. The CDR3 DNA reads TGTGCCAGCACTAGCGGGAGATATAATGAGCAGTTCTTC. It is translated as CASTSGRYNEQFF. Full variable domain (remainder filled in from reference TRBV28 and TRBJ2-1): DVKVTQSSRYLVKRTGEKVFLECVQDMDHENMFWYRQDPGLGLRLIYFSYDVKMKEKGDIPEGYSVSREKKERFSLILESASTNQTSMYLCASTSGRYNEQFFGPGTRLTVL.

This clone has only a few counts. V gene TRBV2 combines with J gene TRBJ2-5; D is possibly TRBD1 (5 bases). The germline CDR1 and CDR2 sequences are SNHLY and FYNNEI. This CDR3 spans 12 amino acids. Deletions cut 8 bases from V and 5 bases from J, with 12 bases between. CDR3 nucleotide sequence: TGTGCCAGCGGGGCTTCGGAGGAGACCCAGTACTTC. It encodes CASGASEETQYF. Full variable domain (outside the CDR3, taken from reference TRBV2 and TRBJ2-5): EPEVTQTPSHQVTQMGQEVILRCVPISNHLYFYWYRQILGQKVEFLVSFYNNEISEKSEIFDDQFSVERPDGSNFTLKIRSTKLEDSAMYFCASGASEETQYFGPGTRLLVL.

V usage is TRBV21-1 and J usage is TRBJ2-1; the D segment call TRBD2 is taken from the table without a DNA check. TRBV21-1 is described as a pseudogene. CDR3 length: 17 amino acids. The CDR3 sequence is CASSATSGRAVYNEQFF. In nucleotides, the CDR3 is TGTGCCAGCAGCGCGACTAGCGGGAGGGCCGTTTACAATGAGCAGTTCTTC.